This T cell receptor beta chain derives from a study of T-cell memory formation after mild COVID-19. Turning to the study itself: The TCR clusters were mostly specific to one donor. Whole-study results and caveats: The authors left the SARS-CoV-2 specificity of second-wave clones peaking on day 37 unconfirmed. The study detected some responding clones in pre-infection memory, suggesting cross-reactive memory joined.

MiXCR, run by TCRdb on the 5' RACE reads, gives a single entry per CDR3 protein. The sample includes roughly 45,000 distinct CDR3 sequences, roughly a quarter seen only once; the top ten take 40% to 50%. Concerning this clonotype: What it binds is not known.

Trimming at V came to 4 bases and at J to 7 bases, leaving 9 bases not matched to a gene. Germline CDR1 and CDR2: LGHNA and YNFKEQ. CDR3 length: 15 amino acids. J is TRBJ1-4 and V is TRBV4-2, with 7 bases identical to TRBD1. The sequenced material came from PBMCs or a T cell subset sorted from them (not recorded which). This clonotype was sampled from a man aged 18 to 30 who had mild COVID-19 (a few samples of this study predate the infection). Cell type and time point are not known. The CDR3 nucleotides read TGTGCCAGCAGCCCAGACAGGGCAAGGGCTGAAAAACTGTTTTTT. It yields the protein CASSPDRARAEKLFF.